This passage covers 7 T cell receptor beta chains from one sample sequenced in a study of cytomegalovirus exposure and HLA in healthy donors. PCR involved 60 Vbeta and 13 Jbeta primers. TCRdb's copy holds only in-frame clones and misses some; the assay was immunoSEQ multiplex PCR. The sample records about 130,000 clones, about four fifths being singletons. Sequencing was carried out using PBMCs. Receptor source: a male donor in good health and CMV-seronegative.

The chain recombines TRBV7-2 with TRBJ2-5, with D possibly being TRBD2 (5 bases). The germline V gene has CDR1 SGHTA and CDR2 FQGNSA. The V end lost 3 bases, the J end lost 4 bases, and 6 bases lay between the germline ends. This CDR3 spans 12 amino acids. The CDR3 sequence: CASSFRGETQYF. CDR3 in DNA: TGTGCCAGCAGCTTTCGGGGAGAGACCCAGTACTTC.

The chain links TRBV13 to TRBJ2-3; 11 bases match TRBD1. The CDR3 loop spans 15 amino acids. Germline V gives CDR1 PRHDT, CDR2 FYEKMQ (reference sequence). Losses at the gene ends were 3 bases for V and 5 bases for J; bases not matched to a gene: 4. The DNA for the CDR3 is TGTGCCAGCAGCTTCGGGACAGGGGGGGTAGATACGCAGTATTTT. Amino acids: CASSFGTGGVDTQYF.

V usage is TRBV1 and J usage is TRBJ1-1. TRBV1 is shown as a pseudogene. This CDR3 region has 14 residues. In DNA form, the CDR3 reads TGCACCAGCAGCCAAGCCGGGGTCAGGCCTGAAGCTTTCTTT. Amino acids: CTSSQAGVRPEAFF.

J is TRBJ2-7 and V is TRBV30; weak D call: TRBD2 (5 bases). There are 14 residues in the CDR3. The ends were cut back, 0 bases at V and 2 bases at J, with 11 bases in the middle. The germline V gene encodes CDR1 GTSNPN and CDR2 SVGIG (reference sequence). CDR3 DNA sequence: TGTGCCTGGAGTGTACACAGCGGAACCTACGAGCAGTACTTC. Amino acid sequence: CAWSVHSGTYEQYF.

CDR3 sequence reads: CASSSNRVSSYNEQFF. CDR3 DNA sequence: TGTGCCAGCAGCTCAAACAGGGTGAGCTCCTACAATGAGCAGTTCTTC. The chain combines TRBV7-9 with TRBJ2-1; perhaps TRBD1 as D (6 bases). Germline V lookup: CDR1 SEHNR, CDR2 FQNEAQ (reference sequence). Between the trimmed V and J ends, which lost 4 bases and 0 bases, there was a span of 13 bases. CDR3 length equals 16 residues.

The chain links TRBV20-1 to TRBJ2-7; tentatively, D is TRBD2 (5 bases). The germline V and J ends were trimmed by 5 bases and 2 bases, with 7 bases remaining between them. Per the germline V gene, CDR1 is DFQATT and CDR2 is SNEGSKA (reference sequence). The CDR3 contains 11 residues. The CDR3 loop reads CSADGTYEQYF. The CDR3, as DNA: TGCAGTGCTGACGGGACCTACGAGCAGTACTTC.

The chain is built from TRBV2 and TRBJ2-3; tentatively, D is TRBD1 (6 bases). This CDR3 has 15 amino acids. Germline assignment: CDR1 SNHLY and CDR2 FYNNEI. Trimming took 7 bases from V and 4 from J, leaving 18 bases between them. The CDR3 DNA follows: TGTGCCAGCAATAATGGTGGGACATCACCAGATACGCAGTATTTT. It specifies CASNNGGTSPDTQYF.